Shown below are 27 T cell receptor beta chains from a single sample sequenced in a study of Graves' ophthalmopathy and Graves' hyperthyroidism. Transcripts of RNA were the source for amplifying TCR beta CDR3 regions. First-round RT-PCR used HTBI primers; second-round multiplex PCR followed. Each CDR3 protein is one row after TCRdb ran MiXCR on the multiplex PCR reads. The sample contains approximately 210,000 distinct CDR3 sequences, under 30% of which appear only once. The material sequenced was peripheral blood. All receptors come from a man aged 45 to 65 with Graves' ophthalmopathy.

This clonotype has ten or more counts. The chain is built from TRBV11-2 and TRBJ1-1; a possible D gene is TRBD1 (5 bases). Germline loops: CDR1 SGHAT, CDR2 FQNNGV. The CDR3 is 12 residues long. Trimming took off 5 bases at V and 7 bases at J, with 11 bases between the two ends. CDR3 nucleotides: TGTGCCAGCAGCCGCGGGACGGATGAAGCTTTCTTT. It encodes CASSRGTDEAFF.

This clonotype appeared many times. The germline gene is not matched at one end of the junction; a read error may be the cause. The CDR3 is CASGERMNTEAFF. In DNA form, the CDR3 reads TGTGCCAGCGGTGAGAGAATGAACACTGAAGCTTTCTTT. The chain joins TRBV6-1 to TRBJ1-1; no reliable D call. This CDR3 is 13 amino acids long. The germline CDR1 and CDR2 sequences are MNHNS and SASEGT.

Ten or more counts support this clonotype. CDR3 protein: CASSLWGPSETQYF. In DNA, the CDR3 is TGTGCCAGTTCGCTCTGGGGGCCCTCAGAGACCCAGTACTTC. This chain uses TRBV19 with TRBJ2-5; D may be TRBD1 (6 bases). The CDR3 extends over 14 amino acids. V was clipped by 8 bases and J by 4 bases, with 17 bases between them. Germline CDR1 is LNHDA and CDR2 is SQIVND (reference sequence).

This clonotype showed up many times. V gene TRBV12-3 or TRBV12-4 combines with J gene TRBJ1-5, with D unresolved. The CDR3 totals 16 residues. With 3 bases removed from V and 4 bases from J, the gap between germline ends came to 16 bases. The CDR3: CASSFGTGTTNQPQHF. CDR3 in DNA: TGTGCCAGCAGTTTTGGTACCGGCACTACTAATCAGCCCCAGCATTTT.

V and J are TRBV12-3 or TRBV12-4 and TRBJ2-5; TRBD2 might be the D (6 bases). V was cut by 5 bases and J by 1 base, with 11 bases left in between. CDR3 size: 14 residues. The DNA of the CDR3 is TGTGCCAGCAGTCTAAGGCGGGGCCAAGAGACCCAGTACTTC. It translates to CASSLRRGQETQYF.

This clonotype was seen at least ten times. The chain combines TRBV28 with TRBJ2-7, with 8 bases aligning to TRBD1. Germline assignment: CDR1 MDHEN and CDR2 SYDVKM. J gave up 3 bases and V 7 bases, and 5 bases lay outside the gene matches. The CDR3 runs 13 residues. DNA for the CDR3: TGTGCCAGCACAGGACAGGGAGTCTACGAGCAGTACTTC. Its translation: CASTGQGVYEQYF.

In its sample, this clonotype was seen many times. The V call is TRBV18, the J call TRBJ2-7; 13 bases map to TRBD2. The CDR3 sequence is 19 residues long. CDR1 is KGHSH, CDR2 LQKENI, per germline. Losses at the gene ends were 4 bases for V and 3 bases for J; bases not matched to a gene: 15. The CDR3 DNA is TGTGCCAGCTCACTTACCGGGACTAGCGGGACCCGCGCACTCTACGAGCAGTACTTC. Translating gives CASSLTGTSGTRALYEQYF.

This clonotype was found many times. V is TRBV28 and J is TRBJ1-5; the D gene is possibly TRBD1 (6 bases). V was cut by 10 bases and J by 5 bases, with 18 bases left in between. The germline V gene encodes CDR1 MDHEN and CDR2 SYDVKM. The CDR3 extends over 14 amino acids. The DNA of the CDR3 is TGTGCCACCCTGGGGGGGGGGCCTTATCAGCCCCAGCATTTT. Its protein product is CATLGGGPYQPQHF.

This clonotype was seen at least ten times. CDR3 protein: CASIVSEGTMEAFF. DNA for the CDR3: TGTGCCAGCATCGTCTCAGAAGGTACTATGGAAGCTTTCTTT. The chain uses TRBV7-9 and TRBJ1-1; D gene ambiguous. Trimming took off 7 bases at V and 8 bases at J, with 20 bases between the two ends. This CDR3 region has 14 residues. The V gene's germline CDR1 is SEHNR and CDR2 FQNEAQ (reference sequence).

This clonotype was counted at least ten times. V and J are TRBV7-8 and TRBJ2-7, with D unresolved. This CDR3 has 16 residues. CDR1 is SGHVS and CDR2 is FQNEAQ in the germline V gene. V lost 1 base to trimming and J lost 3 bases, with 16 bases between them. The CDR3, as DNA: TGTGCCAGCAGCTTAGAGGTCAGGCGCGCTTTCTACGAGCAGTACTTC. Its translation is CASSLEVRRAFYEQYF.

This clonotype was found many times. The chain carries TRBV9 and TRBJ2-7; 7 bases line up with TRBD2. The V segment lost 8 bases and the J segment 0 bases; nucleotides outside the gene matches: 11. Germline loops: CDR1 SGDLS, CDR2 YYNGEE. The CDR3 spans 15 residues. CDR3 in amino acids: CASSEGRGSSYEQYF. The CDR3 DNA reads as TGTGCCAGTTCAGAAGGGAGGGGAAGCTCCTACGAGCAGTACTTC.

This clonotype was picked up a small number of times. The chain employs TRBV6-1 and TRBJ2-5; D possibly uses TRBD1 or TRBD2 (6 bases each). V was cut by 2 bases and J by 5 bases, with 15 bases left in between. In germline, CDR1 is MNHNS, CDR2 SASEGT. The CDR3 extends over 15 amino acids. The CDR3 reads CASSERQARGETQYF. CDR3 nucleotide sequence: TGTGCCAGCAGTGAACGACAGGCACGGGGGGAGACCCAGTACTTC.

This clonotype was seen at least ten times. The rearrangement joins TRBV6-2 or TRBV6-3 to TRBJ2-7; D gene uncertain. Germline values: CDR1 MNHEY, CDR2 SVGEGT. This CDR3 is 12 amino acids long. Between the trimmed V and J ends, which lost 7 bases and 3 bases, there was a span of 10 bases. The DNA of the CDR3 is TGTGCCAGCAACGAGCGCTACTACGAGCAGTACTTC. It translates to CASNERYYEQYF.

This clonotype has only one observation. CDR3 sequence reads: CATSDPGHGYTF. As DNA, the CDR3 is TGTGCCACCAGTGATCCGGGTCATGGCTACACCTTC. The chain links TRBV24-1 to TRBJ1-2; D is unresolved. Germline values: CDR1 KGHDR, CDR2 SFDVKD. The CDR3 spans 12 residues. Between the trimmed V and J ends, which lost 3 bases and 6 bases, there was a span of 7 bases.

This clonotype was seen more than once but under ten times. This rearrangement joins TRBV12-3 or TRBV12-4 to TRBJ2-7, with D uncertain. Trimming removed 5 bases at V and 3 bases at J, with 14 bases between. CDR3 length: 14 amino acids. CDR3 sequence reads: CASSPPGHHYEQYF. In nucleotides, the CDR3 is TGTGCCAGCAGTCCACCCGGGCACCACTACGAGCAGTACTTC.

This clonotype occurred many times. The chain combines TRBV6-5 with TRBJ1-3; a weak D match, TRBD1 (5 bases). This CDR3 spans 15 amino acids. Trimming pared 1 base from V and 0 bases from J, leaving 7 bases between. The germline V gene encodes CDR1 MNHEY and CDR2 SVGAGI. CDR3 DNA: TGTGCCAGCAGTTACTACGGGGGCTCTGGAAACACCATATATTTT. Protein sequence: CASSYYGGSGNTIYF.

This clonotype showed up many times. The chain is built from TRBV12-3 or TRBV12-4 and TRBJ2-7; possibly TRBD1 for D (6 bases). This CDR3 comprises 17 residues. V gave up 5 bases and J gave up 0 bases, with 20 bases separating them. The CDR3 DNA reads as TGTGCCAGCAGTCCTCCCTTGATTGGGACAACCTCCTACGAGCAGTACTTC. It translates to CASSPPLIGTTSYEQYF.

This clonotype was detected many times. The CDR3 nucleotides read TGTGCCAGCTCACCAAGAGAAGCGGGAACCTACGAGCAGTACTTC. It encodes CASSPREAGTYEQYF. The V call is TRBV18, the J call TRBJ2-7; 7 bases are shared with TRBD2. Per the germline V gene, CDR1 is KGHSH and CDR2 is LQKENI. J lost 2 bases, V lost 2 bases, and 6 bases had no gene match. This CDR3 is built from 15 residues.

This clonotype appeared many times. V and J are TRBV6-1 and TRBJ1-6; no firm D call. V gave up 6 bases and J gave up 8 bases, with 11 bases separating them. This CDR3 region has 13 residues. Germline CDR1 is MNHNS and CDR2 is SASEGT. The chain's CDR3 is CASRSTRDSPLHF. The CDR3 DNA reads TGTGCCAGCAGATCAACGAGGGATTCACCCCTCCACTTT.

This clonotype has a count of ten or more. The gene calls are TRBV6-5 and TRBJ1-6; D is unresolved. Trimming stripped 2 bases from V and 0 bases from J, with 5 bases between. The CDR3 sequence is 15 residues long. CDR1 and CDR2 from the germline V gene are MNHEY and SVGAGI. The CDR3 nucleotides read TGTGCCAGCAGTTACCGGAGCTCCTATAATTCACCCCTCCACTTT. Protein sequence: CASSYRSSYNSPLHF.

This clonotype was observed at least ten times. The chain uses TRBV20-1 and TRBJ2-7; 7 bases align to TRBD2. Germline assignment: CDR1 DFQATT and CDR2 SNEGSKA (reference sequence). CDR3 length: 12 residues. Trimming took 5 bases from V and 2 from J; bases not matched to a gene: 3. CDR3 in DNA: TGCAGTGCTCACAGCGGGGCCTACGAGCAGTACTTC. Residues: CSAHSGAYEQYF.

This clonotype was picked up many times. The CDR3 spells CASSRGQGNTEAFF. The CDR3 nucleotides read TGTGCCAGCAGCCGGGGACAGGGGAACACTGAAGCTTTCTTT. This rearrangement joins TRBV7-3 to TRBJ1-1; TRBD1 matches 9 bases. CDR3 length: 14 residues. V shed 5 bases and J 1 base; nucleotides not matched to a gene: 2. Germline V lookup: CDR1 SGHTA, CDR2 FQGTGA. The full variable domain, its missing parts supplied by reference TRBV7-3 and TRBJ1-1, is GAGVSQTPSNKVTEKGKYVELRCDPISGHTALYWYRQSLGQGPEFLIYFQGTGAADDSGLPNDRFFAVRPEGSVSTLKIQRTERGDSAVYLCASSRGQGNTEAFFGQGTRLTVV.

At least ten counts were recorded for this clonotype. V usage is TRBV7-2 and J usage is TRBJ1-3; 7 bases are a match to TRBD1. Germline V gene sequence: CDR1 SGHTA, CDR2 FQGNSA. The CDR3 loop spans 15 amino acids. V lost 4 bases, J lost 0 bases, and 3 bases stayed unmatched. This CDR3 reads CASSSGGYSGNTIYF. In nucleotides, the CDR3 is TGTGCCAGCAGCTCAGGGGGTTACTCTGGAAACACCATATATTTT. Supplemented by reference TRBV7-2 and TRBJ1-3, the full variable domain reads GAGVSQSPSNKVTEKGKDVELRCDPISGHTALYWYRQSLGQGLEFLIYFQGNSAPDKSGLPSDRFSAERTGGSVSTLTIQRTQQEDSAVYLCASSSGGYSGNTIYFGEGSWLTVV.

This clonotype was counted many times. The J gene is TRBJ2-7, the V gene TRBV18; tentative D call: TRBD2 (6 bases). This CDR3 region has 15 residues. CDR1 and CDR2 from the germline V gene are KGHSH and LQKENI. Trimming took 2 bases from V and 4 from J, leaving 15 bases between them. In nucleotides, the CDR3 is TGTGCCAGCTCACCAGGGGCGGTCGGGGGATACGAGCAGTACTTC. Protein product: CASSPGAVGGYEQYF.

This clonotype was observed at least ten times. The V gene is TRBV9, the J gene TRBJ1-2; the D is unclear. This CDR3 is 15 amino acids long. Germline V gene lookup returns CDR1 SGDLS and CDR2 YYNGEE. Trimming cost V 5 bases and J 8 bases, with 22 bases left between them. The DNA of the CDR3 is TGTGCCAGCAGGTCTGAAGAGCCTTCCCTTGGCGGCTACACCTTC. Translated, it gives CASRSEEPSLGGYTF.

This clonotype was recorded a few times. In DNA, the CDR3 is TGTGCCAGCAGCTTAGAAATGGGCAATTCACCCCTCCACTTT. Residues: CASSLEMGNSPLHF. The genes are TRBV11-2 and TRBJ1-6, with D uncertain. V was cut by 0 bases and J by 7 bases, with 7 bases left in between. The CDR3 totals 14 residues. Germline CDR1 SGHAT, CDR2 FQNNGV.

This clonotype was recorded many times. The chain is built from TRBV27 and TRBJ2-7; 9 bases line up with TRBD1. This CDR3 contains 13 residues. The trim removed 6 bases at V and 6 bases at J, leaving 6 bases unmatched. Per the germline V gene, CDR1 is MNHEY and CDR2 is SMNVEV (reference sequence). DNA of the CDR3: TGTGCCAGCAGACAACAGGGGGCAGGCGAGCAGTACTTC. Translating it yields CASRQQGAGEQYF.